The count of the clone carrying this T cell receptor (beta chain) is one. The sample is drawn from a study of blood T cell repertoires in COVID-19. The length of the CDR3 is 16 residues. As handled by the study authors: Reference gene primer amplification in the assay estimated nucleated cell counts. Sequencing used immunoSEQ multiplex PCR; TCRdb keeps in-frame clones, though not all of them. That table gives V, J and clone size, and the DNA gave D and trimming. The sample has roughly 280,000 clones, 85% to 90% seen once; the top ten hold about 10%. V and J are TRBV21-1 and TRBJ1-2; the tabulated D call, TRBD1, remains unverified against the DNA. TRBV21-1 is a pseudogene segment. This sequence was found in a woman under 40 with COVID-19, enrolled during active disease. Sequenced input: peripheral blood. DNA for the CDR3: TGTGCCAGCAGCCCAAACGCGGGACAGGGGTTGGATGGCTACACCTTC. Translating it yields CASSPNAGQGLDGYTF.